The T cell receptor (beta chain) described here comes from a study of T cell responses to AZD1222 COVID-19 vaccine. Across the whole study: Combined were second doses at about 4 or about 12 weeks. Study-wide results and caveats: Baseline serology detected seropositivity in only six AZD1222 recipients. Mapped onto spike, vaccine-associated CD4 TCRs spanned it and were dominant at 160-218 and 743-854.

Libraries were prepared by immunoSEQ multiplex PCR; TCRdb keeps only in-frame clonotypes and omits some of them. The sample shows around 260,000 clones, 85% to 95% of them seen only once. Trimming took 5 bases from V and 4 from J, leaving 6 bases between them. The length of the CDR3 is 11 residues. Per germline, CDR1 SGHAT and CDR2 FQNNGV. Turning to this clone: The antigen remains undetermined. The same CDR3 is also encoded by other DNA sequences in this sample.

V usage is TRBV11-2 and J usage is TRBJ2-7, with D hard to call. The receptor comes from an adult in good health. The specimen comprised peripheral blood, sampled on day 0 of AZD1222 vaccination. The CDR3 sequence is CASSPSYEQYF. DNA for the CDR3: TGTGCCAGCAGCCCCTCATACGAGCAGTACTTC.